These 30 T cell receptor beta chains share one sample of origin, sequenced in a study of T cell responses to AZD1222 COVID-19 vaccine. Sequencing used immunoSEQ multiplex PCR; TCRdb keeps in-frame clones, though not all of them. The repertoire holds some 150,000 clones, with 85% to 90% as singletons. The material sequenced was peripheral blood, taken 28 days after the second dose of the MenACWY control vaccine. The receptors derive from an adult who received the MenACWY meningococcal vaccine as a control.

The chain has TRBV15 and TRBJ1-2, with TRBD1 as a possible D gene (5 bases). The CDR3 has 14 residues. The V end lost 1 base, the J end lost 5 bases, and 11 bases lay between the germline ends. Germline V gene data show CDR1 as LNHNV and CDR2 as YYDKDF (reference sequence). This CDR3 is CATSRGPGAYGYTF. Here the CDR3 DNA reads TGTGCCACCAGCAGAGGACCCGGGGCTTATGGCTACACCTTC.

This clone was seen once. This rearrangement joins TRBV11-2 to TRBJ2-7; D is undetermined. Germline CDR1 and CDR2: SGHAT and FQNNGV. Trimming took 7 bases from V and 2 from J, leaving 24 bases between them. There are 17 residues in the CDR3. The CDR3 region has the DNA TGTGCCAGCATACGGACGGGTCGATCCGTTACTACCTACGAGCAGTACTTC. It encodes CASIRTGRSVTTYEQYF. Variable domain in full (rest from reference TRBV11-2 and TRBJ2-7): EAGVAQSPRYKIIEKRQSVAFWCNPISGHATLYWYQQILGQGPKLLIQFQNNGVVDDSQLPKDRFSAERLKGVDSTLKIQPAKLEDSAVYLCASIRTGRSVTTYEQYFGPGTRLTVT.

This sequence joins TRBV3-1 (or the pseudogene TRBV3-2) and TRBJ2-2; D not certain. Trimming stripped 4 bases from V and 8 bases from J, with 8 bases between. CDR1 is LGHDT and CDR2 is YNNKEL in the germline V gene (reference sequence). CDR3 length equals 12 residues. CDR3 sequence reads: CASSRGGGELFF. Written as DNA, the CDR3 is TGTGCCAGCAGCCGCGGCGGTGGGGAGCTGTTTTTT.

CDR3 nucleotide sequence: TGTGCCAGCAGCTTAGGGACCTTAGCGGGAGCTTTCACAGATACGCAGTATTTT. This codes for CASSLGTLAGAFTDTQYF. This chain uses TRBV7-2 with TRBJ2-3; 9 bases map to TRBD2. CDR1 SGHTA and CDR2 FQGNSA come from the germline V gene. This CDR3 is 18 amino acids long. V shed 1 base and J 2 bases; nucleotides not matched to a gene: 10. The complete variable domain, with remaining parts taken from reference TRBV7-2 and TRBJ2-3, reads GAGVSQSPSNKVTEKGKDVELRCDPISGHTALYWYRQSLGQGLEFLIYFQGNSAPDKSGLPSDRFSAERTGGSVSTLTIQRTQQEDSAVYLCASSLGTLAGAFTDTQYFGPGTRLTVL.

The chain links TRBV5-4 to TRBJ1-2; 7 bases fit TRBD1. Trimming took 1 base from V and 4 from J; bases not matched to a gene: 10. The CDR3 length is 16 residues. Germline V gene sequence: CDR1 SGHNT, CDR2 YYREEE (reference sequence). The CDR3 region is CASSLRATGASYGYTF. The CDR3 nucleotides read TGTGCCAGCAGCTTGAGGGCAACAGGGGCGTCCTATGGCTACACCTTC.

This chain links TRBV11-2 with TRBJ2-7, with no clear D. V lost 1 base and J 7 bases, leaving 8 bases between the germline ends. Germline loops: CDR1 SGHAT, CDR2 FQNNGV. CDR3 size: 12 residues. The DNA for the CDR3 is TGTGCCAGCAGCTTAGGGGGATCAGAGCAGTACTTC. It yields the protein CASSLGGSEQYF. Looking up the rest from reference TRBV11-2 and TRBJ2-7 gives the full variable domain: EAGVAQSPRYKIIEKRQSVAFWCNPISGHATLYWYQQILGQGPKLLIQFQNNGVVDDSQLPKDRFSAERLKGVDSTLKIQPAKLEDSAVYLCASSLGGSEQYFGPGTRLTVT.

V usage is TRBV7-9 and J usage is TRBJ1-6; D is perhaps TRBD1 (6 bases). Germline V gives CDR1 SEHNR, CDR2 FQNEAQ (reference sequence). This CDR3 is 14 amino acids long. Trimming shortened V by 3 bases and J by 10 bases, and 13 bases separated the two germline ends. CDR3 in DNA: TGTGCCAGCAGCTTGGATTTTACAGGGTCACCCCTCCACTTT. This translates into CASSLDFTGSPLHF.

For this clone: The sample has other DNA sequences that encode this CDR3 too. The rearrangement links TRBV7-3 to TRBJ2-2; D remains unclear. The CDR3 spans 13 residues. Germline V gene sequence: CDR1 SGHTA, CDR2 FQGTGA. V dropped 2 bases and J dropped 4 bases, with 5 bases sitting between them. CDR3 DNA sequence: TGTGCCAGCAGCTTATTGGTCACCGGGGAGCTGTTTTTT. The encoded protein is CASSLLVTGELFF.

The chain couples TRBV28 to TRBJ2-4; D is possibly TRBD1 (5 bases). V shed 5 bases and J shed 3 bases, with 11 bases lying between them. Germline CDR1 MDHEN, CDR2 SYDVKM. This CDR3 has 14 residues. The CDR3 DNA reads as TGTGCCAGCAGTCCCCCCGACAGCAAAAACATTCAGTACTTC. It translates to CASSPPDSKNIQYF.

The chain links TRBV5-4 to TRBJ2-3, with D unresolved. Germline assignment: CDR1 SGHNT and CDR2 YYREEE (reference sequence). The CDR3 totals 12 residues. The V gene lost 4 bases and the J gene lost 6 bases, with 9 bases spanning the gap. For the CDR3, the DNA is TGTGCCAGCAGCCTGTTCCTCGATACGCAGTATTTT. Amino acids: CASSLFLDTQYF.

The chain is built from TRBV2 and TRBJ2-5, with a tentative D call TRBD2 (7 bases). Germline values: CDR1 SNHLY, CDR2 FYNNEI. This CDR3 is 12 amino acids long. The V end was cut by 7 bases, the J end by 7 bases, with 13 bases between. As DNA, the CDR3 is TGTGCCAGCACGAGGGGGGGTGCGACCCAGTACTTC. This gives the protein CASTRGGATQYF.

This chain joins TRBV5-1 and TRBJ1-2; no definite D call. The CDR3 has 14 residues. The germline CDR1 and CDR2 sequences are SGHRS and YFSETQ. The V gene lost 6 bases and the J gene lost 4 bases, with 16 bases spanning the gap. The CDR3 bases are TGCGCCAGCAACCCAGGCGGTCAGTCCTATGGCTACACCTTC. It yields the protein CASNPGGQSYGYTF.

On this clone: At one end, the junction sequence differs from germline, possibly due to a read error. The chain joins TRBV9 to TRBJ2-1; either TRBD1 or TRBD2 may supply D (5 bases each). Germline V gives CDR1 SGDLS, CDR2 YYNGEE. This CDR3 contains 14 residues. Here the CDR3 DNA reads TGTGCCAGCAGCGTCTCGCCGGTACTGGGGGAGCGGTTCTTC. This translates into CASSVSPVLGERFF.

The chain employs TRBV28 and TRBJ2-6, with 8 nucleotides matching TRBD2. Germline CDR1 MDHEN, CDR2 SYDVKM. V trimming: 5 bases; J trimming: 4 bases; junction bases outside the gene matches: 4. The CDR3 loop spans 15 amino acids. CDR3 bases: TGTGCCAGCAGTGCCAGCGGGAGAGGGGCCAACGTCCTGACTTTC. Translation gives CASSASGRGANVLTF.

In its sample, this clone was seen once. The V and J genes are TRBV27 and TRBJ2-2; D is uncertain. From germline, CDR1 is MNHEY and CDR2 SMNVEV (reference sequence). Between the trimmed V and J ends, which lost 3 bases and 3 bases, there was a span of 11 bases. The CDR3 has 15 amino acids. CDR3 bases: TGTGCCAGCAGTTTTTTAGGACGGGACACCGGGGAGCTGTTTTTT. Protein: CASSFLGRDTGELFF.

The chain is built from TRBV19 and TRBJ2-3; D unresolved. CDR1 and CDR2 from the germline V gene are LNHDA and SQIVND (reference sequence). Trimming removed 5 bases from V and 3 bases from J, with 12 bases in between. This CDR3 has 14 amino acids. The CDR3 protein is CASSPGLVTDTQYF. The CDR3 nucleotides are TGTGCCAGTAGTCCTGGCTTGGTGACAGATACGCAGTATTTT.

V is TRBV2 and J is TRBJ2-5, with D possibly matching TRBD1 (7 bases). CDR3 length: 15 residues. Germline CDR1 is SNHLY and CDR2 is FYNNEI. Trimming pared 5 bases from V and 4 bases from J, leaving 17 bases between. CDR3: CASSNGQEGAETQYF. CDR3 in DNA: TGTGCCAGCAGTAACGGACAGGAGGGAGCAGAGACCCAGTACTTC.

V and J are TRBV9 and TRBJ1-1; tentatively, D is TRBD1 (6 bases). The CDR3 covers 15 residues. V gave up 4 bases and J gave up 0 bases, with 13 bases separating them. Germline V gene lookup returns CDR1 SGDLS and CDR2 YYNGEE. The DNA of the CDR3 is TGTGCCAGCAGCACTGGACAGCGATTGAACACTGAAGCTTTCTTT. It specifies CASSTGQRLNTEAFF.

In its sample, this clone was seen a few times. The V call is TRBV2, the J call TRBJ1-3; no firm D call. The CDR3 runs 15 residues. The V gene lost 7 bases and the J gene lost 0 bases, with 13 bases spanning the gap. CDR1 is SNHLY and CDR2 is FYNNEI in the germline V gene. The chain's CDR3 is CASNWRETSGNTIYF. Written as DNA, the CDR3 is TGTGCCAGCAATTGGCGGGAGACCTCTGGAAACACCATATATTTT.

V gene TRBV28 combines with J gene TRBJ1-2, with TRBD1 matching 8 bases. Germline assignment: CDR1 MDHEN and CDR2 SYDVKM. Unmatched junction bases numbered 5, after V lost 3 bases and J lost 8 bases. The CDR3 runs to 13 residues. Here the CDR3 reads CASSFAGGAGYTF. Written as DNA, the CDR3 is TGTGCCAGCAGTTTCGCAGGGGGCGCGGGCTACACCTTC.

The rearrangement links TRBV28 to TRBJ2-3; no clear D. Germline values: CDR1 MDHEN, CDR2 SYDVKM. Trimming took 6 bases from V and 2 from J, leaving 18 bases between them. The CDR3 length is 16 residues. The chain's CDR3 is CASRPRIQNPTDTQYF. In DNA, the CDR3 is TGTGCCAGCAGGCCTCGGATACAGAACCCCACAGATACGCAGTATTTT.

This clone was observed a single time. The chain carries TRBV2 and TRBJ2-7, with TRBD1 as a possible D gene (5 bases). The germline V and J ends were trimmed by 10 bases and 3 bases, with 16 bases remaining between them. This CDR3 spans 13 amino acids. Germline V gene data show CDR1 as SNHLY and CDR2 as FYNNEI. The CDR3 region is CATRQLPGYEQYF. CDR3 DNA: TGTGCCACCAGACAGTTACCTGGCTACGAGCAGTACTTC.

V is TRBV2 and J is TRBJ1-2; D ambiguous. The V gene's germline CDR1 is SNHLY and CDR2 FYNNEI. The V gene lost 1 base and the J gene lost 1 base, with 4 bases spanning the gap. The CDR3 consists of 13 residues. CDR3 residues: CASSEEFNYGYTF. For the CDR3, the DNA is TGTGCCAGCAGTGAAGAATTTAACTATGGCTACACCTTC.

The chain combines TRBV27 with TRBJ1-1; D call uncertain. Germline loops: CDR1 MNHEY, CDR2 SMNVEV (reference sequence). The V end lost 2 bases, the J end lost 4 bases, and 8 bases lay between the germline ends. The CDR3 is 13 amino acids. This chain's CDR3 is CASSLARLTEAFF. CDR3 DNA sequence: TGTGCCAGCAGTTTAGCACGGCTCACTGAAGCTTTCTTT.

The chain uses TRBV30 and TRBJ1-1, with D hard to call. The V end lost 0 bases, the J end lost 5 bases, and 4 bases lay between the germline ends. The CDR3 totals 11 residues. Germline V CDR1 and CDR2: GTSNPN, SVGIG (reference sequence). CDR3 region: CAWSVGTEAFF. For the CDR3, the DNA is TGTGCCTGGAGTGTAGGGACTGAAGCTTTCTTT.

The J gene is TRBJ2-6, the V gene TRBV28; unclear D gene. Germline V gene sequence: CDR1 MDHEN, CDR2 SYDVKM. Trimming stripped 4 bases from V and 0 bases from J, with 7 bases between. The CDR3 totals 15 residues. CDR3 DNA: TGTGCCAGCAGTTATGTGGGCTCTGGGGCCAACGTCCTGACTTTC. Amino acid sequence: CASSYVGSGANVLTF.

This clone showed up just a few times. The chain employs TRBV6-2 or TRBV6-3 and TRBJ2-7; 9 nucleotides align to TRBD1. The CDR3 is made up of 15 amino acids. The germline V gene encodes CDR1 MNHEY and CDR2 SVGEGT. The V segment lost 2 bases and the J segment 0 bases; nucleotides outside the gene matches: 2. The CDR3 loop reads CASSYDRGFSYEQYF. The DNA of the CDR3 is TGTGCCAGCAGTTACGACAGGGGGTTCTCCTACGAGCAGTACTTC.

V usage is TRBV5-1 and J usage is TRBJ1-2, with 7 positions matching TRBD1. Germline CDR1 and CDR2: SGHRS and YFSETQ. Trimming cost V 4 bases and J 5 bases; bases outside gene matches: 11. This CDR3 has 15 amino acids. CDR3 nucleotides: TGCGCCAGCAGCGTGGGACAGCCAGGACTTTATGGCTACACCTTC. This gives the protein CASSVGQPGLYGYTF.

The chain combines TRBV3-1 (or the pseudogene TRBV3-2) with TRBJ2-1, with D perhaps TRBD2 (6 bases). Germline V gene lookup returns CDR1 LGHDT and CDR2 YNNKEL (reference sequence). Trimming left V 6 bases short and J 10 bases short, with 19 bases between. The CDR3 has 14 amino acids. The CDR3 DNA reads TGTGCCAGCAGACAACCCGGGAGCTCCGGGGAGCAGTTCTTC. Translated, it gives CASRQPGSSGEQFF.

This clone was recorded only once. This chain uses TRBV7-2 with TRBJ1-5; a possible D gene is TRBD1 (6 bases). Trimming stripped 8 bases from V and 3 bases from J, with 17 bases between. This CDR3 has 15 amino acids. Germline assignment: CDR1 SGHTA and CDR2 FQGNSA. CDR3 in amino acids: CASGFLGGNNQPQHF. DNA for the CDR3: TGTGCCAGCGGTTTTTTGGGGGGCAACAATCAGCCCCAGCATTTT.